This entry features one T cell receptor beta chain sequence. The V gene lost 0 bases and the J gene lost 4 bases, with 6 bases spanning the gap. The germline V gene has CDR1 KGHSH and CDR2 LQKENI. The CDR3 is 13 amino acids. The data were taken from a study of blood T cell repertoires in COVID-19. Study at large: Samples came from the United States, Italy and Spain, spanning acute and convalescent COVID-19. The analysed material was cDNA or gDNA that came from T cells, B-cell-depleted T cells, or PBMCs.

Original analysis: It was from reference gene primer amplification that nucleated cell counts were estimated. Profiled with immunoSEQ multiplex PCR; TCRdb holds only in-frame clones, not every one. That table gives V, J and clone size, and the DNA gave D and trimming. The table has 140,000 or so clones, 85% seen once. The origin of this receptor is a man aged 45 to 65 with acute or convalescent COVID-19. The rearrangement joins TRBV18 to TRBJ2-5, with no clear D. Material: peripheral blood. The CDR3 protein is CASSPPGPETQYF. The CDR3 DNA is TGTGCCAGCTCACCACCGGGCCCAGAGACCCAGTACTTC.